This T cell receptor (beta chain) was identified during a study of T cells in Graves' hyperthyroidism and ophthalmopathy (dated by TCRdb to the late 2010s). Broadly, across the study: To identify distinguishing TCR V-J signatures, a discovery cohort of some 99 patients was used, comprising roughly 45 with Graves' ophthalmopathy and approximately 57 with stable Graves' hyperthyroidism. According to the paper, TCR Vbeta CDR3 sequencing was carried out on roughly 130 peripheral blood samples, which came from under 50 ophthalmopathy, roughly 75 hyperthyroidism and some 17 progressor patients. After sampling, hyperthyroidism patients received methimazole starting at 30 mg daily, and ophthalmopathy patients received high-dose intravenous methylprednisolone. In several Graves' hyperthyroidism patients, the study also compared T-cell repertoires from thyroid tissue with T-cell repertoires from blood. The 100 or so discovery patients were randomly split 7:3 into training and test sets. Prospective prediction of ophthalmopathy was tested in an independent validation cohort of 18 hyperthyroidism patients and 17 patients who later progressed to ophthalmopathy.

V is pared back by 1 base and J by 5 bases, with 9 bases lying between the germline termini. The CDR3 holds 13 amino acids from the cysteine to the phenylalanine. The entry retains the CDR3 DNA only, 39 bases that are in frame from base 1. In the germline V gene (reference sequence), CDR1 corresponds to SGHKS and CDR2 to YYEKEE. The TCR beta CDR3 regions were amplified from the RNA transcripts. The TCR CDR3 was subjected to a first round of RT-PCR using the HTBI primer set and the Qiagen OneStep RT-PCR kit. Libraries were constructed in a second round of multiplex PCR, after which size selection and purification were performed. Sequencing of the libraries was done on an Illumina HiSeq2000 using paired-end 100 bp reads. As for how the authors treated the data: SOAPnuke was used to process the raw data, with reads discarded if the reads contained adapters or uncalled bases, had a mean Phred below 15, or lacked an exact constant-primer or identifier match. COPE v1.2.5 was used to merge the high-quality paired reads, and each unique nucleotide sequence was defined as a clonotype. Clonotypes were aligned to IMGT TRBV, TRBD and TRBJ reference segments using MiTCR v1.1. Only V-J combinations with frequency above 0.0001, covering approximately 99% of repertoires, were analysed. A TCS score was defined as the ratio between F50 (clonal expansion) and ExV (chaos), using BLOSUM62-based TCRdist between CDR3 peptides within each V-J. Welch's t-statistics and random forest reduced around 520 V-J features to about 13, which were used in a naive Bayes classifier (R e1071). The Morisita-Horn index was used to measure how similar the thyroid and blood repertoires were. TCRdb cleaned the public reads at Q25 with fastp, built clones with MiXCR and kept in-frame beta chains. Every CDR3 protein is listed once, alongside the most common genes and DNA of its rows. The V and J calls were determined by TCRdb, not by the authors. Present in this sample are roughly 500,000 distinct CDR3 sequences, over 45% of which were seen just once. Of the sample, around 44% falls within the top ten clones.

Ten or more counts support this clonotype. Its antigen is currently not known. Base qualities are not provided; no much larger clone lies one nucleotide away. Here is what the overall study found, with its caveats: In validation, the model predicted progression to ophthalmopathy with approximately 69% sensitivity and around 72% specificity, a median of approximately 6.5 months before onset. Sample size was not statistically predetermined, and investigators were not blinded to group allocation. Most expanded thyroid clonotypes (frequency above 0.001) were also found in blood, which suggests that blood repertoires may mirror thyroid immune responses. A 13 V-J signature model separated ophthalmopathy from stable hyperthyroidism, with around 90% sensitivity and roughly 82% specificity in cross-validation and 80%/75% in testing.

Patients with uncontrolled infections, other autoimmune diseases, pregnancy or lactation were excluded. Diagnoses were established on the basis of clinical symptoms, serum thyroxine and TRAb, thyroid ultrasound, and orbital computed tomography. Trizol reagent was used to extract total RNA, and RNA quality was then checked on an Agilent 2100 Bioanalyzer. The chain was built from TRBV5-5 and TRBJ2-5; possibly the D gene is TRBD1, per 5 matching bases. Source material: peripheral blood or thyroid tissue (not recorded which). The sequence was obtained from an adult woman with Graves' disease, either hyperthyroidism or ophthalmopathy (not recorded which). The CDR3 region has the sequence CASSLYRSETQYF. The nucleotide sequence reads TGTGCCAGCAGCTTGTACAGGTCGGAGACCCAGTACTTC.